This TCR beta chain appears in the sequencing data of a study of T cells in Graves' hyperthyroidism and ophthalmopathy. It was RNA transcripts that yielded the amplified TCR beta CDR3 regions. A set of HTBI primers served as the primers for a first-round RT-PCR of the TCR CDR3. Via MiXCR, TCRdb re-called the multiplex PCR reads, giving one row per CDR3 protein. The sample holds over 550,000 distinct CDR3 sequences, 16% seen once. Germline V gene sequence: CDR1 LGHNA, CDR2 YSLEER. The trim removed 2 bases at V and 3 bases at J, leaving 9 bases unmatched. The CDR3 consists of 16 residues. V and J are TRBV4-3 and TRBJ1-2; the match to TRBD1 covers 7 bases. Sequences were obtained from blood. The receptor was isolated from a woman between 18 and 29 years old with Graves' hyperthyroidism. CDR3: CASSQRQGTGYYGYTF. The DNA for the CDR3 is TGCGCCAGCAGCCAACGACAGGGCACCGGGTACTATGGCTACACCTTC.